One sample yielded the 27 T cell receptor beta chains listed below, sequenced in a study of CD8 T cells in Susac syndrome. RNA, at about 0.45 to 1 ug, was reverse transcribed with random hexamers. TCRdb processed the immunoSEQ multiplex PCR reads anew with MiXCR; each CDR3 protein has one entry. The data show a few hundred thousand distinct CDR3 sequences, approximately 95% seen once. Material for sequencing was CD4+ T cells from PBMCs. The origin of the receptors is a human donor with multiple sclerosis.

The rearrangement uses TRBV29-1 and TRBJ2-1; D uncertain. V was shortened by 2 bases and J by 9 bases, with 11 bases between the two germline ends. This CDR3 spans 12 amino acids. Germline-derived CDR1 and CDR2 are SQVTM and ANQGSEA. The CDR3 sequence is CSVELAKGEQFF. CDR3 coding DNA: TGCAGCGTTGAATTGGCCAAGGGTGAGCAGTTCTTC.

J is TRBJ1-5 and V is TRBV20-1; no reliable D call. The CDR3 extends over 12 amino acids. V was clipped by 2 bases and J by 4 bases, with 6 bases between them. The germline V gene encodes CDR1 DFQATT and CDR2 SNEGSKA (reference sequence). CDR3 loop: CSARTSNQPQHF. The CDR3 coding sequence is TGCAGTGCTAGAACCTCAAATCAGCCCCAGCATTTT.

The V and J genes are TRBV7-9 and TRBJ2-1, with TRBD1 matching over 7 bases. The CDR3 covers 15 residues. CDR1 is SEHNR, CDR2 FQNEAQ, per germline (reference sequence). The V gene end was trimmed by 1 base and the J gene end by 0 bases; junction bases not matched to a gene: 0. CDR3 sequence: CASSLGQGSYNEQFF. CDR3 in DNA: TGTGCCAGCAGCTTAGGACAGGGCTCCTACAATGAGCAGTTCTTC.

The rearrangement joins TRBV6-5 to TRBJ1-4; 7 bases line up with TRBD1. This CDR3 region has 14 residues. Germline V gene data show CDR1 as MNHEY and CDR2 as SVGAGI. The ends lost 5 bases at V and 8 bases at J; junction bases unmatched: 8. Here the CDR3 DNA reads TGTGCCAGCAGTCCTCAGGGGGTGTGGGAAAAACTGTTTTTT. Its translation: CASSPQGVWEKLFF.

V is TRBV5-1 and J is TRBJ2-7; the match to TRBD2 covers 12 bases. Trimming cost V 0 bases and J 7 bases; bases outside gene matches: 14. The CDR3 consists of 18 residues. Germline CDR1 reads SGHRS; CDR2 reads YFSETQ. CDR3 sequence reads: CASSLDAPRLAGEWEQYF. Here the CDR3 DNA reads TGCGCCAGCAGCTTGGATGCCCCCCGACTAGCGGGAGAATGGGAGCAGTACTTC.

This clonotype was recorded once. The gene calls are TRBV6-6 and TRBJ1-4; TRBD1 aligns across 10 bases. The CDR3 runs to 15 residues. Trimming took 8 bases from V and 6 from J; bases not matched to a gene: 9. Germline lookup yields CDR1 MNHNY and CDR2 SVGAGI (reference sequence). The CDR3 DNA is TGTGCCAGCGAAAGGACAGGGGGGGTCTATGAAAAACTGTTTTTT. As protein: CASERTGGVYEKLFF.

The gene calls are TRBV29-1 and TRBJ1-3; 8 bases line up with TRBD1. With 4 bases clipped from V and 0 bases from J, the junction kept 5 bases outside the gene matches. This CDR3 has 15 residues. The germline V gene encodes CDR1 SQVTM and CDR2 ANQGSEA. The CDR3 DNA sequence: TGCAGCGTTGCGGGACAGGCGAACTCTGGAAACACCATATATTTT. This sequence encodes CSVAGQANSGNTIYF.

This chain connects TRBV19 to TRBJ2-3; TRBD1 is a possible D gene (5 bases). CDR1 and CDR2 (germline): LNHDA, SQIVND (reference sequence). The CDR3 has 13 amino acids. V shed 5 bases and J shed 4 bases, with 10 bases lying between them. CDR3 loop: CASSPQGPDTQYF. CDR3 sequence (DNA): TGTGCCAGTAGTCCCCAGGGTCCAGATACGCAGTATTTT.

The rearrangement joins TRBV4-1 to TRBJ2-2; the match to TRBD2 covers 8 bases. J was trimmed by 7 bases and V by 5 bases; bases with no gene match: 18. CDR1 and CDR2 from the germline V gene are MGHRA and YSYEKL. The CDR3 loop spans 18 amino acids. CDR3 protein: CASSAVAGTPTTGGELFF. CDR3 sequence (DNA): TGCGCCAGCAGCGCAGTAGCGGGGACCCCCACCACGGGCGGGGAGCTGTTTTTT.

The chain is built from TRBV29-1 and TRBJ1-2; maybe TRBD1 (6 bases). Germline CDR1 is SQVTM and CDR2 is ANQGSEA. The V end was cut by 2 bases, the J end by 7 bases, with 14 bases between. CDR3 length: 13 amino acids. The CDR3 sequence is CSVERGGGAGYTF. In DNA, the CDR3 is TGCAGCGTTGAAAGGGGGGGAGGGGCTGGCTACACCTTC.

The rearrangement joins TRBV30 to TRBJ2-2, with a tentative D call TRBD2 (6 bases). There are 13 residues in the CDR3. Germline V gene lookup returns CDR1 GTSNPN and CDR2 SVGIG (reference sequence). The DNA of the CDR3 is TGTGCTGTTAGGCGGGACAACACCGGGGAGCTGTTTTTT. This encodes CAVRRDNTGELFF.

This clonotype was seen only once. The CDR3 region has the DNA TGCAGCGTTACCGGGAGGGTATCGTACGAGCAGTACTTC. It encodes CSVTGRVSYEQYF. The rearrangement links TRBV29-1 to TRBJ2-7; TRBD2 matches 8 bases. The CDR3 extends over 13 amino acids. Trimming at V came to 5 bases and at J to 4 bases, leaving 7 bases not matched to a gene. Germline CDR1 SQVTM, CDR2 ANQGSEA.

This chain links TRBV30 with TRBJ2-1, with 8 bases aligning to TRBD1. Germline V gene data show CDR1 as GTSNPN and CDR2 as SVGIG (reference sequence). The CDR3 contains 13 residues. V lost 1 base and J lost 7; bases outside the gene matches: 3. CDR3 in DNA: TGTGCCTGGAGTGGGACAGGGACGAATGAGCAGTTCTTC. It translates to CAWSGTGTNEQFF.

The J gene is TRBJ2-1, the V gene TRBV27; TRBD2 is a possible D gene (7 bases). CDR1 MNHEY and CDR2 SMNVEV come from the germline V gene (reference sequence). There are 15 residues in the CDR3. Trimming cost V 3 bases and J 8 bases, with 17 bases left between them. The CDR3 DNA reads as TGTGCCAGCAGTTTTGTGCGGGGGCCTGCGCATGAGCAGTTCTTC. This gives the protein CASSFVRGPAHEQFF.

This clonotype was seen only once. The chain uses TRBV4-2 and TRBJ2-2; D is perhaps TRBD1 or TRBD2 (7 bases each). CDR1 and CDR2 (germline): LGHNA, YNFKEQ. Trimming shortened V by 4 bases and J by 1 base, and 13 bases separated the two germline ends. This CDR3 is 16 amino acids long. The CDR3 DNA is TGTGCCAGCAGCCGACCCAGGGGGGGGAACACCGGGGAGCTGTTTTTT. This codes for CASSRPRGGNTGELFF.

V and J are TRBV12-5 and TRBJ1-5, with TRBD1 identical over 7 bases. Trimming at V came to 5 bases and at J to 3 bases, leaving 4 bases not matched to a gene. The CDR3 has 14 residues. Germline V lookup: CDR1 LGHNT, CDR2 FRNRAP. In DNA, the CDR3 is TGTGCTAGTGGTCCCGACAGGGACAATCAGCCCCAGCATTTT. This translates into CASGPDRDNQPQHF.

V is TRBV3-1 and J is TRBJ1-1, with a weak D call TRBD1 (5 bases). Germline CDR1 reads LGHDT; CDR2 reads YNNKEL (reference sequence). V was cut by 3 bases and J by 6 bases, with 11 bases left in between. This CDR3 spans 13 amino acids. The CDR3 loop is CASSHGTVPEAFF. The CDR3 DNA reads TGTGCCAGCAGCCATGGGACGGTCCCTGAAGCTTTCTTT.

This chain's CDR3 is CASSPAPVQGADTQYF. In DNA form, the CDR3 reads TGTGCCAGCAGCCCGGCCCCGGTCCAGGGGGCAGATACGCAGTATTTT. The chain combines TRBV5-4 with TRBJ2-3; 7 positions match TRBD1. The CDR3 contains 16 residues. V was clipped by 4 bases and J by 4 bases; unmatched bases: 12. Germline-derived CDR1 and CDR2 are SGHNT and YYREEE (reference sequence).

The V gene is TRBV28, the J gene TRBJ2-7; 10 nucleotides align to TRBD1. CDR3 length: 14 residues. The trim removed 10 bases at V and 2 bases at J, leaving 8 bases unmatched. The germline CDR1 and CDR2 sequences are MDHEN and SYDVKM. CDR3 nucleotides: TGTGCCATACGGACAGGGGGTGCTGCCTACGAGCAGTACTTC. It encodes CAIRTGGAAYEQYF.

The chain recombines TRBV5-1 with TRBJ2-1; 7 bases align to TRBD2. Losses at the gene ends were 1 base for V and 7 bases for J; bases not matched to a gene: 8. Germline CDR1 SGHRS, CDR2 YFSETQ. CDR3 length: 15 amino acids. The CDR3 region is CASSLTAGSWNEQFF. As DNA, the CDR3 is TGCGCCAGCAGCTTGACAGCGGGGTCCTGGAATGAGCAGTTCTTC. Full variable domain (rest looked up from reference TRBV5-1 and TRBJ2-1): KAGVTQTPRYLIKTRGQQVTLSCSPISGHRSVSWYQQTPGQGLQFLFEYFSETQRNKGNFPGRFSGRQFSNSRSEMNVSTLELGDSALYLCASSLTAGSWNEQFFGPGTRLTVL.

This rearrangement joins TRBV28 to TRBJ2-1; the match to TRBD2 covers 11 bases. This CDR3 has 16 residues. The V gene's germline CDR1 is MDHEN and CDR2 SYDVKM. Unmatched junction bases numbered 5, after V lost 5 bases and J lost 2 bases. The CDR3 DNA reads TGTGCCAGCAGTCAACTAGCGGGAGAAACCTACAATGAGCAGTTCTTC. It yields the protein CASSQLAGETYNEQFF.

The chain recombines TRBV25-1 with TRBJ1-2; D is unresolved. V was trimmed by 2 bases and J by 2 bases, leaving 9 bases between them. CDR1 and CDR2 from the germline V gene are MGHDK and SYGVNS. The CDR3 consists of 14 residues. In nucleotides, the CDR3 is TGTGCCAGCAGTGAAGGTTCGGGAAACTATGGCTACACCTTC. This gives the protein CASSEGSGNYGYTF.

The V call is TRBV30, the J call TRBJ2-3; 7 bases fit TRBD1. Germline trimming cut 8 bases from V and 0 bases from J; bases unmatched to any gene: 8. Germline V gene lookup returns CDR1 GTSNPN and CDR2 SVGIG (reference sequence). CDR3 size: 14 residues. The CDR3 sequence is CASRTGPSTDTQYF. In nucleotides, the CDR3 is TGTGCCAGCCGGACAGGCCCTAGCACAGATACGCAGTATTTT. The variable domain in full, with the rest retrieved from reference TRBV30 and TRBJ2-3, is SQTIHQWPATLVQPVGSPLSLECTVEGTSNPNLYWYRQAAGRGLQLLFYSVGIGQISSEVPQNLSASRPQDRQFILSSKKLLLSDSGFYLCASRTGPSTDTQYFGPGTRLTVL.

J is TRBJ1-5 and V is TRBV6-1; 7 bases agree with TRBD1. The V and J ends lost 8 bases and 4 bases, in that order; junction bases with no gene match: 14. The CDR3 loop spans 16 amino acids. Per the germline V gene, CDR1 is MNHNS and CDR2 is SASEGT. The CDR3 sequence is CASGGGRGLVNQPQHF. The DNA of the CDR3 is TGTGCCAGCGGAGGGGGGAGGGGGCTAGTGAATCAGCCCCAGCATTTT.

The chain carries TRBV28 and TRBJ2-5; D call uncertain. This CDR3 is built from 12 residues. Trimming took 10 bases from V and 1 from J, leaving 10 bases between them. Germline CDR1 is MDHEN and CDR2 is SYDVKM. In DNA form, the CDR3 reads TGTGCCACCCGGACGGTCCAAGAGACCCAGTACTTC. Protein: CATRTVQETQYF.

The chain has TRBV25-1 and TRBJ1-6; D is unresolved. The CDR3 has 14 amino acids. Germline loops: CDR1 MGHDK, CDR2 SYGVNS. Trimming left V 5 bases short and J 9 bases short, with 14 bases between. The CDR3 here is CASSTNVVASPLHF. The CDR3 DNA reads as TGTGCCAGCAGTACTAATGTGGTTGCTTCACCCCTCCACTTT. The full variable domain, its missing parts supplied by reference TRBV25-1 and TRBJ1-6, is EADIYQTPRYLVIGTGKKITLECSQTMGHDKMYWYQQDPGMELHLIHYSYGVNSTEKGDLSSESTVSRIRTEHFPLTLESARPSHTSQYLCASSTNVVASPLHFGNGTRLTVT.

The chain carries TRBV12-3 or TRBV12-4 and TRBJ2-6, with 8 bases matching TRBD1. V gave up 5 bases and J gave up 0 bases; unmatched junction bases: 9. CDR3 length: 18 residues. The CDR3 loop is CASSIRQGMDSGANVLTF. CDR3 DNA sequence: TGTGCCAGCAGTATAAGACAGGGGATGGACTCTGGGGCCAACGTCCTGACTTTC.